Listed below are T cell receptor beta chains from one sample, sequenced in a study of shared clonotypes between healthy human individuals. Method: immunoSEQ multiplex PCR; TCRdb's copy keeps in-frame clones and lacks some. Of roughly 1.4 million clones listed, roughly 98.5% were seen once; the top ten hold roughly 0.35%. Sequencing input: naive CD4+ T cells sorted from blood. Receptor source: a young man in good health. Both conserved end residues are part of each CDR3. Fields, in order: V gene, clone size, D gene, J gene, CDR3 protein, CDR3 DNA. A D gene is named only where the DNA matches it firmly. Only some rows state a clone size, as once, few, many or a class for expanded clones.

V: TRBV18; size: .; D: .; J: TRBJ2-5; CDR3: CASSPRQTETQYF; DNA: TGTGCCAGCTCACCACGCCAGACGGAGACCCAGTACTTC
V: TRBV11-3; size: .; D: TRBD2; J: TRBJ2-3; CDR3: CASSSQGLAGGPASDTQYF; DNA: TGTGCCAGCAGCTCTCAGGGACTAGCGGGAGGGCCCGCGTCAGATACGCAGTATTTT
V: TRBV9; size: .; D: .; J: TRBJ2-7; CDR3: CASSVVGEQYF; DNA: TGTGCCAGCAGCGTAGTGGGCGAGCAGTACTTC
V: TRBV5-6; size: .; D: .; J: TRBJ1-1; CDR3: CASSYRVLSTEAFF; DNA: TGTGCCAGCAGCTACCGGGTCCTCTCAACTGAAGCTTTCTTT
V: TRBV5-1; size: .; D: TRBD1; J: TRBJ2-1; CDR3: CASSLEWTGVFNNEQFF; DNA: TGCGCCAGCAGCTTGGAATGGACAGGGGTGTTCAACAATGAGCAGTTCTTC
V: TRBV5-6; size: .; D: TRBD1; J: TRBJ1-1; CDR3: CASSSGQGATFGTEAFF; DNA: TGTGCCAGCAGCTCGGGACAGGGGGCGACTTTTGGCACTGAAGCTTTCTTT
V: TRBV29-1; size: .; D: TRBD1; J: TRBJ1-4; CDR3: CSVESNRGKLFF; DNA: TGCAGCGTTGAATCAAACAGGGGAAAACTGTTTTTT
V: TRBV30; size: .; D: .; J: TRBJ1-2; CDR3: CAWSVLEGQGYTF; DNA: TGTGCCTGGAGTGTACTCGAGGGGCAAGGCTACACCTTC
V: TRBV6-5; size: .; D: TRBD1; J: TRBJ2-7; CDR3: CASSYVDRGYEQYF; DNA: TGTGCCAGCAGTTACGTGGACAGGGGGTACGAGCAGTACTTC
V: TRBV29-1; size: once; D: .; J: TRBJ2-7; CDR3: CSVEGGGDEQYF; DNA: TGCAGCGTTGAGGGAGGGGGAGACGAGCAGTACTTC
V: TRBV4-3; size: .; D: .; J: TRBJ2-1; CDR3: CASSQAWGGSYNEQFF; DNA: TGCGCCAGCAGCCAAGCATGGGGAGGCTCCTACAATGAGCAGTTCTTC
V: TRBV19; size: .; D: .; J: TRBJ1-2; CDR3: CASSSGRFYGYTF; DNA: TGTGCCAGTAGTAGTGGCAGATTCTATGGCTACACCTTC
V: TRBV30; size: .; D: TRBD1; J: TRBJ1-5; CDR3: CAWSSGQGLNQPQHF; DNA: TGTGCCTGGAGCTCCGGACAGGGACTCAATCAGCCCCAGCATTTT
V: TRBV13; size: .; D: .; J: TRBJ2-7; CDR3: CASSPTVLSYEQYF; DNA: TGTGCCAGCAGCCCGACGGTTTTGTCCTACGAGCAGTACTTC
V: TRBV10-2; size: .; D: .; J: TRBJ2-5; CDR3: CASSTKVAQYF; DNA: TGCGCCAGCAGTACCAAGGTCGCACAGTACTTC
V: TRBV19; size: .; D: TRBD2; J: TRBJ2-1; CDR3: CASSIIVAGAYNEQFF; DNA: TGTGCCAGTAGTATCATCGTAGCGGGAGCCTACAATGAGCAGTTCTTC